One and the same sample provided the 28 T cell receptor beta chains below, sequenced in a study of T cells in women clearing cervical HPV infection. This table comes from immunoSEQ multiplex PCR, and its TCRdb copy is limited to in-frame clones, with some not included. The sample table sets out over 10,000 clones. Sequenced: blood buffy coat. These receptors came from a woman between 18 and 70 years old with a cervical HPV16 infection that either progressed to CIN3+ or cleared (not recorded which).

A note on this clone: Coverage ceases 3 residues before the CDR3 finishes, and the germline J gene fills in the end. The chain carries TRBV5-1 and TRBJ2-1; TRBD2 matches 14 bases. Germline lookup yields CDR1 SGHRS and CDR2 YFSETQ. The V gene end was trimmed by 0 bases and the J gene end by 4 bases; junction bases not matched to a gene: 3. The length of the CDR3 is 17 residues. The DNA read from the CDR3 is TGCGCCAGCAGCTTGGCGACTAGCGGGGGGGCTTACAATGAG. Translating gives CASSLATSGGAYNE. The full CDR3 protein reads CASSLATSGGAYNEQFF.

With respect to this clone: Read data end 3 residues before the CDR3 end; the end is taken from the germline J gene. The chain employs TRBV7-3 and TRBJ1-4, with D possibly being TRBD1 (5 bases). Germline CDR1 reads SGHTA; CDR2 reads FQGTGA. This CDR3 has 13 residues. The germline V and J ends were trimmed by 0 bases and 7 bases, with 6 bases remaining between them. The CDR3 bases that were read are TGTGCCAGCAGCTTAACGGGGGGTGAAAAA. Its protein is CASSLTGGEK. The whole CDR3 protein is CASSLTGGEKLFF. Full variable domain (remainder filled in from reference TRBV7-3 and TRBJ1-4): GAGVSQTPSNKVTEKGKYVELRCDPISGHTALYWYRQSLGQGPEFLIYFQGTGAADDSGLPNDRFFAVRPEGSVSTLKIQRTERGDSAVYLCASSLTGGEKLFFGSGTQLSVL.

Regarding this clone: The CDR3 is cut off 3 residues early in the read; its end comes from the germline J gene. This sequence joins TRBV2 and TRBJ2-1, with a possible D match to TRBD1 (5 bases). Germline assignment: CDR1 SNHLY and CDR2 FYNNEI. The CDR3 extends over 15 amino acids. The ends were cut back, 3 bases at V and 7 bases at J, with 16 bases in the middle. The CDR3 here is CASSDPGRFGNEQFF. CDR3 DNA, as far as it was read: TGTGCCAGCAGTGACCCAGGGCGGTTCGGGAATGAG.

As regards this clone: The CDR3 extends 3 residues past the end of the read, so its final part is completed from the germline J gene. The chain recombines TRBV20-1 with TRBJ2-3; 13 positions agree with TRBD2. The CDR3 consists of 17 residues. V dropped 4 bases and J dropped 1; count of bases not matched to a gene: 8. Germline-derived CDR1 and CDR2 are DFQATT and SNEGSKA (reference sequence). CDR3 DNA, as far as it was read: TGCAGTGCTATGCCACTAGCGGGGGGGCCCCGCACAGATACG. This translates into CSAMPLAGGPRTDT. The entire CDR3 reads CSAMPLAGGPRTDTQYF.

Concerning this clone itself: The sequenced fragment ends 3 residues before the CDR3 boundary, so the rest is inferred from the germline J gene. This chain uses TRBV30 with TRBJ1-5, with 7 bases identical to TRBD1. Trimming removed 5 bases from V and 6 bases from J; junction bases left unmatched: 4. Germline loops: CDR1 GTSNPN, CDR2 SVGIG (reference sequence). The CDR3 spans 12 residues. CDR3 DNA, as far as it was read: TGTGCCTGGGACAGGGAGGGTCAGCCC. This sequence encodes CAWDREGQP. The full CDR3 sequence reads CAWDREGQPQHF.

A note on this clone: The CDR3 extends 3 residues past the end of the read, so its final part is completed from the germline J gene. The V call is TRBV7-6, the J call TRBJ1-2; the match to TRBD1 covers 8 bases. Germline CDR1 is SGHVS and CDR2 is FNYEAQ. This CDR3 has 13 residues. The covered CDR3 bases are TGTGCCAGCAGCCCGACATGGGACAGGAGC. Protein sequence: CASSPTWDRS. The complete CDR3 sequence is CASSPTWDRSYTF.

On this clone itself: The read comes to an end 3 residues before the CDR3 does, leaving the germline J gene to fill in the end. The gene calls are TRBV28 and TRBJ2-7; 7 bases line up with TRBD1. The germline V gene encodes CDR1 MDHEN and CDR2 SYDVKM. With V trimmed by 5 bases and J by 2 bases, 6 bases remained unmatched. The CDR3 has 14 amino acids. The DNA read from the CDR3 is TGTGCCAGCAGTCCCAGACAGGGCACCTACGAG. It specifies CASSPRQGTYE. The entire CDR3 protein reads CASSPRQGTYEQYF.

The CDR3: CASRDFGVLTF. CDR3 DNA, as far as it was read: TGTGCCAGCAGGGACTTCGGCGTC. The chain employs TRBV7-8 and TRBJ2-6, with D perhaps TRBD2 (5 bases). Read coverage stops 3 residues before the CDR3 terminus; the germline J gene supplies the remainder. This CDR3 contains 11 residues. Per the germline V gene, CDR1 is SGHVS and CDR2 is FQNEAQ. Trimming took 6 bases from V and 12 from J, leaving 9 bases between them.

This clone is classed as medium-sized by frequency. The read ends 3 residues before the CDR3 terminus; that terminus is restored from the germline J gene. The J gene is TRBJ1-2, the V gene TRBV30; 8 nucleotides match TRBD1. The germline V gene has CDR1 GTSNPN and CDR2 SVGIG (reference sequence). The CDR3 consists of 16 residues. Trimming cost V 0 bases and J 5 bases; bases outside gene matches: 11. CDR3 DNA, as far as it was read: TGTGCCTGGAGTGTAATGTCGGGGACAGGCAATTATGGC. It translates to CAWSVMSGTGNYG. The entire CDR3 sequence reads CAWSVMSGTGNYGYTF.

Concerning this clone itself: Read sequence stops 3 residues before the CDR3 end, and the germline J gene provides the missing end. J is TRBJ2-5 and V is TRBV20-1, with 11 bases that match TRBD2. Trimming took 6 bases from V and 2 from J; bases not matched to a gene: 20. The V gene's germline CDR1 is DFQATT and CDR2 SNEGSKA (reference sequence). This CDR3 region has 19 residues. The part of the CDR3 DNA that was read is TGCAGTGCGAGCCCTAGCGGGGGGAAAGGGTCCGACCAACAAGAGACC. It is translated as CSASPSGGKGSDQQET. In full, the CDR3 reads CSASPSGGKGSDQQETQYF.

Remarks on this clone: Read sequence stops 3 residues before the CDR3 end, and the germline J gene provides the missing end. Other DNA sequences in this specimen translate into the identical CDR3. The J gene is TRBJ1-1, the V gene TRBV5-1; 8 nucleotides match TRBD1. Germline CDR1 and CDR2: SGHRS and YFSETQ. The CDR3 spans 14 residues. J gave up 1 base and V 4 bases, and 3 bases lay outside the gene matches. CDR3: CASSPGTGNTEAFF. The covered CDR3 bases are TGCGCCAGCAGCCCCGGGACAGGGAACACTGAA.

On this clone: The CDR3 end falls 3 residues outside the read, so it is completed with the germline J gene. The chain has TRBV7-2 and TRBJ2-1, with D unresolved. V was clipped by 5 bases and J by 5 bases, with 10 bases between them. The CDR3 extends over 13 amino acids. Per the germline V gene, CDR1 is SGHTA and CDR2 is FQGNSA. CDR3 residues: CASSKRRDNEQFF. The part of the CDR3 DNA that was read is TGTGCCAGCAGCAAACGAAGGGACAATGAG.

In the case of this clone: The sequenced fragment ends 3 residues before the CDR3 boundary, so the rest is inferred from the germline J gene. The rearrangement joins TRBV30 to TRBJ1-6; a possible D gene is TRBD1 (5 bases). Germline lookup yields CDR1 GTSNPN and CDR2 SVGIG (reference sequence). CDR3 length: 14 residues. The V end was cut by 4 bases, the J end by 0 bases, with 7 bases between. CDR3 region: CAWKGSSYNSPLHF. The DNA read from the CDR3 is TGTGCCTGGAAGGGGAGCTCCTATAATTCACCC.

Measured by frequency, this clone is medium-sized. The missing CDR3 end, 3 residues past where the read stops, is filled in from the germline J gene. The genes are TRBV4-1 and TRBJ1-1, with D possibly TRBD1 on 5 matching bases. Deletions cut 0 bases from V and 6 bases from J, with 11 bases between. Germline V gene lookup returns CDR1 MGHRA and CDR2 YSYEKL. This CDR3 is built from 14 residues. This chain's CDR3 is CASSQEIQGAEAFF. The CDR3 DNA, read in part, is TGCGCCAGCAGCCAAGAGATTCAAGGGGCTGAA.

To note about this clone: A read error may account for a junction end that differs from germline. The read is 3 residues too short to cover the CDR3 end, so that end is filled in from the germline J gene. The chain recombines TRBV7-7 with TRBJ2-1, with 8 nucleotides matching TRBD1. Germline V gives CDR1 SSHAT, CDR2 FNYEAQ (reference sequence). CDR3 length: 16 residues. The CDR3 protein is CASSLEGWTGNNEQFF. The sequenced part of the CDR3 DNA is TGTGCTAGCAGCTTAGAAGGGTGGACAGGGAACAATGAG.

Turning to this clone: The sequence runs out 3 residues before the end of the CDR3; the remainder is reconstructed from the germline J gene. The chain recombines TRBV9 with TRBJ2-7; a weak D match, TRBD1 (5 bases). V shed 0 bases and J shed 2 bases, with 12 bases lying between them. The length of the CDR3 is 15 residues. Germline lookup yields CDR1 SGDLS and CDR2 YYNGEE. Here the CDR3 reads CASSVGSQGTYEQYF. CDR3 bases read: TGTGCCAGCAGCGTAGGTTCGCAGGGCACCTACGAG.

To note about this clone: The read ends 3 residues shy of where the CDR3 ends; the end is completed using the germline J gene. The chain carries TRBV19 and TRBJ2-1; maybe TRBD2 (5 bases). Deletions cut 5 bases from V and 4 bases from J, with 6 bases between. Looked up from germline, CDR1 is LNHDA and CDR2 is SQIVND (reference sequence). The CDR3 is 12 residues long. CDR3 DNA, as far as it was read: TGTGCCAGTAGTCGGGGTTACAATGAG. Its translation is CASSRGYNE. The whole CDR3 region reads CASSRGYNEQFF.

Worth noting for this clone: Sequencing ends 3 residues short of the CDR3 end; the germline J gene provides the rest. The chain combines TRBV12-3 or TRBV12-4 with TRBJ1-5, with TRBD1 identical over 7 bases. This CDR3 region has 14 residues. V was pared by 9 bases and J by 0 bases, with 5 bases of the junction left unmatched. CDR3 bases read: TGTGCCAGTAGGGACAGCTCTAGCAATCAGCCC. This translates into CASRDSSSNQP. The full CDR3 sequence reads CASRDSSSNQPQHF.

A note on this clone: The CDR3 extends 3 residues past the end of the read, so its final part is completed from the germline J gene. The chain couples TRBV10-3 to TRBJ2-7; D remains unclear. This CDR3 has 14 amino acids. V gave up 6 bases and J gave up 2 bases, with 14 bases separating them. Looked up from germline, CDR1 is ENHRY and CDR2 is SYGVKD. CDR3: CAIRSRITAYEQYF. The sequenced CDR3 bases are TGTGCCATCAGATCGCGGATAACGGCCTACGAG.

In the case of this clone: Coverage ceases 3 residues before the CDR3 finishes, and the germline J gene fills in the end. J is TRBJ2-2 and V is TRBV14, with D hard to call. Germline V gene sequence: CDR1 SGHDN, CDR2 FVKESK. This CDR3 has 14 residues. Trimming removed 1 base at V and 6 bases at J, with 9 bases between. CDR3 region: CASSQVSLSGELFF. Partial CDR3 DNA: TGTGCCAGCAGCCAAGTATCCCTCTCCGGGGAG.

About this clone: The read comes to an end 3 residues before the CDR3 does, leaving the germline J gene to fill in the end. The rearrangement uses TRBV11-3 and TRBJ1-4; tentatively, D is TRBD1 (5 bases). Looked up from germline, CDR1 is SGHNT and CDR2 is YENEEA. The CDR3 extends over 15 amino acids. V lost 1 base and J lost 5, with 11 bases in between. The covered CDR3 bases are TGTGCCAGCAGCTTAGGGGGGACTTTGAATGAAAAA. This encodes CASSLGGTLNEK. The CDR3 as a whole reads CASSLGGTLNEKLFF.

To note about this clone: The read ends 3 residues early relative to the CDR3; the germline J gene fills the gap. The genes are TRBV18 and TRBJ2-2; D remains ambiguous. CDR3 length: 14 amino acids. V lost 3 bases, J lost 0 bases, and 5 bases lay in between. Germline assignment: CDR1 KGHSH and CDR2 LQKENI. CDR3 DNA, as far as it was read: TGTGCCAGCTCACCTAGTACGAACACCGGGGAG. The encoded protein is CASSPSTNTGE. The entire CDR3 sequence reads CASSPSTNTGELFF.

As to this clone: The CDR3 end falls 3 residues outside the read, so it is completed with the germline J gene. V is TRBV5-6 and J is TRBJ1-5; maybe TRBD1 (5 bases). Germline CDR1 is SGHDT and CDR2 is YYEEEE. V was trimmed by 4 bases and J by 0 bases, leaving 11 bases between them. CDR3 length equals 15 residues. Partial CDR3 DNA: TGTGCCAGCAGCGGGTCGGGGGGTAGCAATCAGCCC. It encodes CASSGSGGSNQP. The full CDR3 protein is CASSGSGGSNQPQHF.

Regarding this clone: The read ends 3 residues early relative to the CDR3; the germline J gene fills the gap. The rearrangement links TRBV13 to TRBJ1-1; 10 bases match TRBD1. CDR1 is PRHDT and CDR2 is FYEKMQ in the germline V gene (reference sequence). Germline trimming cut 7 bases from V and 4 bases from J; bases unmatched to any gene: 6. The CDR3 runs 14 residues. Here the CDR3 reads CASTKDRGSTEAFF. CDR3 DNA (partial): TGTGCCAGCACCAAGGACAGGGGGAGCACTGAA.

Notes on this clone: The read ends 3 residues before the CDR3 terminus; that terminus is restored from the germline J gene. The chain recombines TRBV25-1 with TRBJ2-7; unclear D gene. CDR1 is MGHDK and CDR2 is SYGVNS in the germline V gene. Trimming left V 3 bases short and J 4 bases short, with 7 bases between. The CDR3 has 12 residues. Incomplete CDR3 DNA: TGTGCCAGCAGTGACGTCACTTACGAG. It specifies CASSDVTYE. The full-length CDR3 reads as CASSDVTYEQYF.

This clone registers medium-sized (0.01 to 0.1%) by frequency. From the germline J gene comes the end of the CDR3, since the read stops 3 residues before it. V and J are TRBV20-1 and TRBJ2-5, with D perhaps TRBD2 (5 bases). The CDR3 spans 13 residues. Trimming removed 0 bases at V and 4 bases at J, with 9 bases between. Germline V gene sequence: CDR1 DFQATT, CDR2 SNEGSKA (reference sequence). The covered CDR3 bases are TGCAGTGCTAGAGATATAGCGTCAGAGACC. As protein: CSARDIASET. The entire CDR3 protein reads CSARDIASETQYF.

As to this clone: The sequenced fragment ends 3 residues before the CDR3 boundary, so the rest is inferred from the germline J gene. This sequence joins TRBV7-3 and TRBJ2-3; a possible D gene is TRBD2 (5 bases). V lost 1 base and J 1 base, leaving 12 bases between the germline ends. This CDR3 contains 16 residues. Germline-derived CDR1 and CDR2 are SGHTA and FQGTGA. The CDR3 sequence is CASSLSSGSGTDTQYF. The covered CDR3 bases are TGTGCCAGCAGCTTAAGTTCGGGGAGCGGCACAGATACG.

The part of the CDR3 DNA that was read is TGCGCCAGCAGCCAAGTGGCAGGGTCGGACTACGAG. Amino acids: CASSQVAGSDYE. The CDR3 reads in full as CASSQVAGSDYEQYF. The rearrangement uses TRBV4-1 and TRBJ2-7, with D tentatively TRBD1 (5 bases). With the read ending 3 residues before the CDR3 end, the germline J gene is used to fill in that end. Germline values: CDR1 MGHRA, CDR2 YSYEKL. The CDR3 contains 15 residues. V shed 1 base and J shed 3 bases, with 13 bases lying between them.